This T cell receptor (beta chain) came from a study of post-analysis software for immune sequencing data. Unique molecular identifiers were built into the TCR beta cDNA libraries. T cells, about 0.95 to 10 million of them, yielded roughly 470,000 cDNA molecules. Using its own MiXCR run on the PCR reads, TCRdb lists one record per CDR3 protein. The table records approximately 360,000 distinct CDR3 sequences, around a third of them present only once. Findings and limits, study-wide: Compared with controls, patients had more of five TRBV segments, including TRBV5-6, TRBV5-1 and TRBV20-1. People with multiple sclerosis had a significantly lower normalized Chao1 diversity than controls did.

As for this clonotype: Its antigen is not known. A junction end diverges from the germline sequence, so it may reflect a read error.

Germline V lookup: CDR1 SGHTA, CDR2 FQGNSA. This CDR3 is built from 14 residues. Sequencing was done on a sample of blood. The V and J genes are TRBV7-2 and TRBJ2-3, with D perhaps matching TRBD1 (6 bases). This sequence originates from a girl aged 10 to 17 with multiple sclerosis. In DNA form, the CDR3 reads TGTGCCGGCAGCTCCTCCAGACAGGACCATACGCAGTATTTT. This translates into CAGSSSRQDHTQYF. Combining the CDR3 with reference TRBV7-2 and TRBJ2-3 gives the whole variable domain GAGVSQSPSNKVTEKGKDVELRCDPISGHTALYWYRQSLGQGLEFLIYFQGNSAPDKSGLPSDRFSAERTGGSVSTLTIQRTQQEDSAVYLCAGSSSRQDHTQYFGPGTRLTVL.